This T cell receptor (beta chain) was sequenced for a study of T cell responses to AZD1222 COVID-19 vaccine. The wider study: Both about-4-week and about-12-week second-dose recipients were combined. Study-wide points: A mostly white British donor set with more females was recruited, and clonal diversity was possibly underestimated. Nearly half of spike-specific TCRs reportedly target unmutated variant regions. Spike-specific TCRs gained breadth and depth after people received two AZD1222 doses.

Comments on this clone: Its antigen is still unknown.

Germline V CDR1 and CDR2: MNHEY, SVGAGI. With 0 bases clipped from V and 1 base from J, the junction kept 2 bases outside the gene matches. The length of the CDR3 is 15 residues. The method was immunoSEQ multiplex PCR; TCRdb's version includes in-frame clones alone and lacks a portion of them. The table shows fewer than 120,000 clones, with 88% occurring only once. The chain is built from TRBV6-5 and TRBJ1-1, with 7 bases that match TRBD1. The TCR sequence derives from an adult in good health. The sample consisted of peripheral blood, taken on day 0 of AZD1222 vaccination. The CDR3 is CASSYSGQQNTEAFF. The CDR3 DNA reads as TGTGCCAGCAGTTACTCGGGACAGCAGAACACTGAAGCTTTCTTT.